These 26 T cell receptor beta chains were sequenced from one sample in a study of T cell responses to AZD1222 COVID-19 vaccine. Some clones are missing from TCRdb's copy, which holds only in-frame ones; the method was immunoSEQ multiplex PCR. The sample lists some 99,000 clones, 65% to 85% seen once, with 12% to 15% in the top ten. The starting material was peripheral blood, obtained 28 days after the second AZD1222 dose. The origin of the receptors is an adult who received the AZD1222 COVID-19 vaccine.

This chain connects TRBV5-5 to TRBJ1-6; D not certain. Germline CDR1 SGHKS, CDR2 YYEKEE (reference sequence). The CDR3 loop spans 13 amino acids. The V end lost 2 bases, the J end lost 11 bases, and 11 bases lay between the germline ends. CDR3 protein: CASSFWQDPPLHF. The CDR3 DNA follows: TGTGCCAGCAGCTTTTGGCAGGATCCACCCCTCCACTTT.

The CDR3 DNA follows: TGTGCCAGCAGCTTAGAACCTACCAGGGACTATGGCTACACCTTC. Translated: CASSLEPTRDYGYTF. The V and J genes are TRBV7-9 and TRBJ1-2; TRBD1 might be the D (5 bases). Germline CDR1 and CDR2: SEHNR and FQNEAQ (reference sequence). The CDR3 covers 15 residues. V dropped 1 base and J dropped 3 bases, with 12 bases sitting between them. The full variable domain, with the rest looked up from reference TRBV7-9 and TRBJ1-2, is DTGVSQNPRHKITKRGQNVTFRCDPISEHNRLYWYRQTLGQGPEFLTYFQNEAQLEKSRLLSDRFSAERPKGSFSTLEIQRTEQGDSAMYLCASSLEPTRDYGYTFGSGTRLTVV.

This clone appeared a few times. The V and J genes are TRBV19 and TRBJ1-2; D ambiguous. The ends were cut back, 6 bases at V and 0 bases at J, with 17 bases in the middle. The CDR3 extends over 16 amino acids. CDR1 is LNHDA, CDR2 SQIVND, per germline (reference sequence). The DNA for the CDR3 is TGTGCCAGTAGAGAGTTAGCTACCGCCGCTAACTATGGCTACACCTTC. This sequence encodes CASRELATAANYGYTF.

The rearrangement uses TRBV27 and TRBJ2-7; a weak D match, TRBD2 (5 bases). The CDR3 runs 13 residues. Trimming left V 6 bases short and J 0 bases short, with 9 bases between. Germline V gene sequence: CDR1 MNHEY, CDR2 SMNVEV (reference sequence). CDR3 region: CASRSGSSYEQYF. In DNA, the CDR3 is TGTGCCAGCAGGAGCGGTAGCTCCTACGAGCAGTACTTC.

The chain is built from TRBV5-1 and TRBJ2-5, with a tentative D call TRBD1 (6 bases). The V gene's germline CDR1 is SGHRS and CDR2 YFSETQ. This CDR3 is 15 amino acids long. With 5 bases removed from V and 1 base from J, the gap between germline ends came to 15 bases. CDR3 nucleotide sequence: TGCGCCAGCAGTCCTACAGGGAATTTCCAAGAGACCCAGTACTTC. Its protein product is CASSPTGNFQETQYF.

This sequence joins TRBV29-1 and TRBJ2-1; D remains unclear. Trimming left V 6 bases short and J 4 bases short, with 7 bases between. Germline loops: CDR1 SQVTM, CDR2 ANQGSEA. The CDR3 consists of 11 residues. For the CDR3, the DNA is TGCAGCGTCGGGCTTTACAATGAGCAGTTCTTC. Amino acids: CSVGLYNEQFF.

This chain connects TRBV7-2 to TRBJ1-4; TRBD1 matches at 7 bases. The V gene's germline CDR1 is SGHTA and CDR2 FQGNSA. V lost 3 bases and J lost 6; bases outside the gene matches: 16. This CDR3 is built from 18 residues. The CDR3 sequence is CASSLVVSGGSSDEKLFF. The CDR3, as DNA: TGTGCCAGCAGCTTGGTCGTTTCAGGGGGGTCGTCTGATGAAAAACTGTTTTTT.

This chain connects TRBV4-3 to TRBJ2-7; D unclear. Between the trimmed V and J ends, which lost 2 bases and 4 bases, there was a span of 21 bases. The CDR3 spans 17 residues. Germline CDR1 reads LGHNA; CDR2 reads YSLEER. As DNA, the CDR3 is TGCGCCAGCAGCCAACCCCCCGGTGGGCTGCGGAGATACGAGCAGTACTTC. Its translation is CASSQPPGGLRRYEQYF.

This sequence joins TRBV19 and TRBJ2-7; D remains unclear. Germline-derived CDR1 and CDR2 are LNHDA and SQIVND (reference sequence). V lost 4 bases to trimming and J lost 2 bases, with 12 bases between them. The CDR3 is 14 amino acids. The chain's CDR3 is CASSREGSPYEQYF. In DNA, the CDR3 is TGTGCCAGTAGTAGAGAAGGGTCCCCCTACGAGCAGTACTTC.

This chain uses TRBV6-2 or TRBV6-3 with TRBJ1-5; possible D gene TRBD1, 6 bases. The CDR3 runs 16 residues. Between the trimmed V and J ends, which lost 5 bases and 0 bases, there was a span of 14 bases. Germline V gene sequence: CDR1 MNHEY, CDR2 SVGEGT. CDR3 coding DNA: TGTGCCAGCAGTGACCCCAGGGGCGATAGCAATCAGCCCCAGCATTTT. It encodes CASSDPRGDSNQPQHF.

This chain connects TRBV19 to TRBJ2-2; D possibly corresponds to TRBD2 (5 bases). V lost 5 bases and J 2 bases, leaving 15 bases between the germline ends. CDR1 LNHDA and CDR2 SQIVND come from the germline V gene (reference sequence). This CDR3 region has 16 residues. DNA of the CDR3: TGTGCCAGTAGTGCCCGGAAGCGGAGAAACACCGGGGAGCTGTTTTTT. Its protein product is CASSARKRRNTGELFF.

This chain uses TRBV24-1 with TRBJ2-1, with D perhaps matching TRBD1 (6 bases). This CDR3 contains 17 residues. V lost 5 bases and J 2 bases, leaving 18 bases between the germline ends. Germline V gene lookup returns CDR1 KGHDR and CDR2 SFDVKD. Written as DNA, the CDR3 is TGTGCCACCAGTGCTCCTAAAGGGGGTAGTACCTACAATGAGCAGTTCTTC. It is translated as CATSAPKGGSTYNEQFF.

The gene calls are TRBV27 and TRBJ1-2; possible D gene TRBD1, 6 bases. The CDR3 totals 13 residues. Looked up from germline, CDR1 is MNHEY and CDR2 is SMNVEV (reference sequence). V shed 3 bases and J shed 4 bases, with 9 bases lying between them. The CDR3: CASSFQGPYGYTF. In nucleotides, the CDR3 is TGTGCCAGCAGTTTCCAGGGGCCCTATGGCTACACCTTC.

The chain couples TRBV7-2 to TRBJ2-5; possibly TRBD2 for D (6 bases). The CDR3 contains 13 residues. Germline lookup yields CDR1 SGHTA and CDR2 FQGNSA. Trimming stripped 4 bases from V and 5 bases from J, with 11 bases between. This CDR3 is CASSSGLGETQYF. The CDR3 coding sequence is TGTGCCAGCAGCTCGGGACTTGGGGAGACCCAGTACTTC.

This clone was seen more than once but under ten times. CDR3 in amino acids: CASSASVVSGNTIYF. The CDR3 bases are TGTGCCAGCAGCGCCTCTGTCGTCTCTGGAAACACCATATATTTT. The chain has TRBV7-8 and TRBJ1-3; D gene unclear. CDR1 is SGHVS, CDR2 FQNEAQ, per germline. This CDR3 comprises 15 residues. Trimming pared 5 bases from V and 0 bases from J, leaving 11 bases between.

This clone was recorded once. The chain has TRBV3-1 (or the pseudogene TRBV3-2) and TRBJ1-2; 7 bases map to TRBD1. The CDR3 has 15 amino acids. Germline V gene lookup returns CDR1 LGHDT and CDR2 YNNKEL (reference sequence). V lost 1 base and J lost 4; bases outside the gene matches: 6. The CDR3 reads CASSQVSRGVYGYTF. As DNA, the CDR3 is TGTGCCAGCAGCCAAGTATCCAGGGGGGTCTATGGCTACACCTTC.

The DNA for the CDR3 is TGTGCCAGCAGCTTAGCAGATACGCAGTATTTT. Amino acid sequence: CASSLADTQYF. The genes are TRBV7-3 and TRBJ2-3; D not certain. CDR3 size: 11 residues. Trimming took off 2 bases at V and 4 bases at J, with 1 base between the two ends. Germline V gene lookup returns CDR1 SGHTA and CDR2 FQGTGA.

The genes are TRBV20-1 and TRBJ2-7, with TRBD2 identical over 7 bases. V dropped 6 bases and J dropped 7; count of bases not matched to a gene: 6. Germline assignment: CDR1 DFQATT and CDR2 SNEGSKA (reference sequence). This CDR3 has 11 amino acids. CDR3 in amino acids: CSAARGGEQYF. CDR3 nucleotides: TGCAGTGCCGCCCGCGGGGGAGAGCAGTACTTC.

V usage is TRBV3-1 (or the pseudogene TRBV3-2) and J usage is TRBJ1-1; D is unresolved. The CDR3 sequence is 13 residues long. Per the germline V gene, CDR1 is LGHDT and CDR2 is YNNKEL (reference sequence). V was shortened by 3 bases and J by 4 bases, with 9 bases between the two germline ends. The CDR3 loop reads CASSQGTLTEAFF. The CDR3, as DNA: TGTGCCAGCAGCCAGGGTACACTCACTGAAGCTTTCTTT.

This chain connects TRBV29-1 to TRBJ1-1, with D uncertain. This CDR3 contains 12 residues. The V gene lost 3 bases and the J gene lost 1 base, with 6 bases spanning the gap. CDR1 and CDR2 from the germline V gene are SQVTM and ANQGSEA. DNA for the CDR3: TGCAGCGTTGATTCGGGGAACACTGAAGCTTTCTTT. As protein: CSVDSGNTEAFF.

This clone has more than one count but fewer than ten. J is TRBJ2-7 and V is TRBV4-1, with TRBD2 identical over 9 bases. This CDR3 is built from 14 residues. V was pared by 4 bases and J by 2 bases, with 3 bases of the junction left unmatched. Germline loops: CDR1 MGHRA, CDR2 YSYEKL. Here the CDR3 reads CASSLSGGTYEQYF. The CDR3 coding sequence is TGCGCCAGCAGCCTGAGCGGGGGGACCTACGAGCAGTACTTC.

The gene calls are TRBV18 and TRBJ2-5, with 8 bases identical to TRBD2. This CDR3 is built from 16 residues. J gave up 4 bases and V 3 bases, and 10 bases lay outside the gene matches. Germline-derived CDR1 and CDR2 are KGHSH and LQKENI. CDR3 DNA sequence: TGTGCCAGCTCACCGGCGGGGGGAACCCGAAGAGAGACCCAGTACTTC. Its protein product is CASSPAGGTRRETQYF.

J is TRBJ2-3 and V is TRBV9, with no clear D. From germline, CDR1 is SGDLS and CDR2 YYNGEE. CDR3 length: 12 amino acids. The ends were cut back, 3 bases at V and 0 bases at J, with 2 bases in the middle. CDR3 in amino acids: CASSESTDTQYF. The CDR3 bases are TGTGCCAGCAGCGAAAGCACAGATACGCAGTATTTT.

This clone was seen just once. The V and J genes are TRBV10-3 and TRBJ2-1, with TRBD2 matching over 7 bases. This CDR3 has 15 residues. Trimming took 3 bases from V and 0 from J; bases not matched to a gene: 2. CDR1 is ENHRY and CDR2 is SYGVKD in the germline V gene. The CDR3: CAISEGGSSYNEQFF. Written as DNA, the CDR3 is TGTGCCATCAGTGAAGGCGGGAGCTCCTACAATGAGCAGTTCTTC.

The CDR3 DNA sequence: TGTGCCAGCAGCTTAGATGGGGGCGCAAGGTGGGAGCAGTACTTC. It yields the protein CASSLDGGARWEQYF. This chain uses TRBV7-2 with TRBJ2-7; D might be TRBD1 (6 bases). Trimming left V 1 base short and J 7 bases short, with 17 bases between. Germline V gene sequence: CDR1 SGHTA, CDR2 FQGNSA. This CDR3 region has 15 residues.

The CDR3 DNA follows: TGCGCCAGCAGCCAAGGAGGGTACGATGAAAAACTGTTTTTT. This encodes CASSQGGYDEKLFF. V gene TRBV4-1 combines with J gene TRBJ1-4; D not certain. The germline V gene has CDR1 MGHRA and CDR2 YSYEKL. This CDR3 contains 14 residues. Trimming left V 1 base short and J 6 bases short, with 9 bases between.